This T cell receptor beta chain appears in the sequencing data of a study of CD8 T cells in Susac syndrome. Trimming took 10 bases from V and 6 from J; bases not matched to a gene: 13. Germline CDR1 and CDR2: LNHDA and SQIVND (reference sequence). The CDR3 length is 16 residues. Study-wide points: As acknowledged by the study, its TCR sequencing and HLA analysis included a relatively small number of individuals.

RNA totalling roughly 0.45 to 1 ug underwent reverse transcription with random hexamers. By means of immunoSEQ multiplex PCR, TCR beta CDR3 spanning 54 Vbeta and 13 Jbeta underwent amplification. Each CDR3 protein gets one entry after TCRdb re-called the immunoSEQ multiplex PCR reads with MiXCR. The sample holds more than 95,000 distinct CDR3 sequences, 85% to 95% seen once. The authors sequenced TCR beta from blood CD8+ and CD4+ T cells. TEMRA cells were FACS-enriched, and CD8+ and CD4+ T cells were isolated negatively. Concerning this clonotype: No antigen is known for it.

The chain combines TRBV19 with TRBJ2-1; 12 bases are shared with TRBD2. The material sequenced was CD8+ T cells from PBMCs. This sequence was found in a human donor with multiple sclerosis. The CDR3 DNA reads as TGTGCCACCCTACACCCCCTAGCGGGAGGGTTCAATGAGCAGTTCTTC. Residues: CATLHPLAGGFNEQFF.